The rows below give T cell receptor beta chains drawn from one sample of a study of T-cell memory formation after mild COVID-19. TCRdb recomputed calls from the 5' RACE reads with MiXCR, one row per CDR3 protein. This table has over 250,000 distinct CDR3 sequences, 15% appearing once. The sequenced sample was PBMCs or a T cell subset sorted from them (not recorded which). Every receptor here comes from a young man who had mild COVID-19 (a few samples of this study predate the infection). Cell type and time point are not known. Each CDR3 is given with its conserved first and last residue. D genes are given only for firm matches. For some rows the clone size is stated as once, few or many, or as a class when expanded; others skip it.

j_gene: TRBJ2-7; v_gene: TRBV5-1; d_gene: -; abundance: -; CDR3nt: TGCGCCAGCAGACCCCAGGGGCCATCCTCCTACGAGCAGTACTTC; CDR3aa: CASRPQGPSSYEQYF
j_gene: TRBJ2-5; v_gene: TRBV6-5; d_gene: TRBD2; abundance: -; CDR3nt: TGTGCCACCAAGCGGGGCCAAGAGACCCAGTACTTC; CDR3aa: CATKRGQETQYF
j_gene: TRBJ2-1; v_gene: TRBV4-1; d_gene: TRBD1; abundance: -; CDR3nt: TGCGCCAGCAGCCAAGAAGGGGGCGGGCAGTTCTTC; CDR3aa: CASSQEGGGQFF
j_gene: TRBJ1-2; v_gene: TRBV6-5; d_gene: -; abundance: -; CDR3nt: TGTGCCAGCAGTTTCAGGGGAGGAACTGGCTACACCTTC; CDR3aa: CASSFRGGTGYTF
j_gene: TRBJ2-3; v_gene: TRBV12-3/TRBV12-4; d_gene: -; abundance: -; CDR3nt: TGTGCCCTCGGCAGGGGGGTAACAGATACGCAGTATTTT; CDR3aa: CALGRGVTDTQYF
j_gene: TRBJ2-6; v_gene: TRBV7-2; d_gene: -; abundance: few; CDR3nt: TGTGCCAGCAGTTCCGGACTCTTGACGGCCAACGTCCTGACTTTC; CDR3aa: CASSSGLLTANVLTF
j_gene: TRBJ1-1; v_gene: TRBV5-5; d_gene: -; abundance: -; CDR3nt: TGTGCCAGCAGCCCGTTTTTGGACCTACCACCCACTGAAGCTTTCTTT; CDR3aa: CASSPFLDLPPTEAFF
j_gene: TRBJ2-1; v_gene: TRBV4-2; d_gene: TRBD2; abundance: -; CDR3nt: TGTGCCAGCAGCCAAGATCTACTAGCGGGGTCCTACAATGAGCAGTTCTTC; CDR3aa: CASSQDLLAGSYNEQFF
j_gene: TRBJ1-1; v_gene: TRBV20-1; d_gene: -; abundance: -; CDR3nt: TGCAGTGCCCTAATGAACACTGAAGCTTTCTTT; CDR3aa: CSALMNTEAFF
j_gene: TRBJ2-1; v_gene: TRBV9; d_gene: -; abundance: many; CDR3nt: TGTGCCAGCAGCGTAGGTGGGGCCGCCCTAAAAAGCTCCTACAATGAGCAGTTCTTC; CDR3aa: CASSVGGAALKSSYNEQFF
j_gene: TRBJ2-3; v_gene: TRBV7-2; d_gene: -; abundance: many; CDR3nt: TGTGCCAGCAGCTTGGGCAGGGAGTGGGCGCAGTATTTT; CDR3aa: CASSLGREWAQYF
j_gene: TRBJ2-5; v_gene: TRBV4-3; d_gene: TRBD1; abundance: many; CDR3nt: TGCGCCAGCAGCCAGGGACAGTACCAAGAGACCCAGTACTTC; CDR3aa: CASSQGQYQETQYF
j_gene: TRBJ1-2; v_gene: TRBV4-2; d_gene: -; abundance: few; CDR3nt: TGTGCCAGCAGCCAAGATCAAGGACGCAAAAACGGGGGCTACACCTTC; CDR3aa: CASSQDQGRKNGGYTF
j_gene: TRBJ2-3; v_gene: TRBV5-1; d_gene: TRBD1; abundance: -; CDR3nt: TGCGCCAGCACCAGGGGGCCTCTCACAGATACGCAGTATTTT; CDR3aa: CASTRGPLTDTQYF
j_gene: TRBJ1-6; v_gene: TRBV20-1; d_gene: TRBD1; abundance: -; CDR3nt: TGCAGTGCTCTGGGACAGGGGAGTCGCTCACCCCTCCACTTT; CDR3aa: CSALGQGSRSPLHF
j_gene: TRBJ1-1; v_gene: TRBV5-1; d_gene: -; abundance: -; CDR3nt: TGCGCCAGCAGCCCGGTAGTAGGGATTACTGAAGCTTTCTTT; CDR3aa: CASSPVVGITEAFF
j_gene: TRBJ1-2; v_gene: TRBV5-1; d_gene: TRBD1; abundance: -; CDR3nt: TGCGCCAGCAGCCAGACGGGACAGGGAGGTGTAGGCTATGGCTACACCTTC; CDR3aa: CASSQTGQGGVGYGYTF
j_gene: TRBJ2-7; v_gene: TRBV6-2/TRBV6-3; d_gene: -; abundance: -; CDR3nt: TGTGCCAGCAGTGGGTCAGTATTCGGAGAGCAGTACTTC; CDR3aa: CASSGSVFGEQYF
j_gene: TRBJ2-3; v_gene: TRBV11-2; d_gene: TRBD2; abundance: -; CDR3nt: TGTGCCAGCAGCCCTAGCGGGGTGGGCACAGATACGCAGTATTTT; CDR3aa: CASSPSGVGTDTQYF
j_gene: TRBJ1-2; v_gene: TRBV3-1; d_gene: -; abundance: -; CDR3nt: TGTGCCAGCAGCCCAGGTTATGGTTTCTATGGCTACACCTTC; CDR3aa: CASSPGYGFYGYTF
j_gene: TRBJ2-1; v_gene: TRBV29-1; d_gene: -; abundance: few; CDR3nt: TGCAGCGTTGAAGCGACTCTGGCCGTTAGGGGGGGCCTGGGTGAGCAGTTCTTC; CDR3aa: CSVEATLAVRGGLGEQFF
j_gene: TRBJ2-5; v_gene: TRBV20-1; d_gene: -; abundance: -; CDR3nt: TGCAGTGCTAGCACCACCCCTCGGAAAGAGACCCAGTACTTC; CDR3aa: CSASTTPRKETQYF
j_gene: TRBJ2-3; v_gene: TRBV7-3; d_gene: -; abundance: -; CDR3nt: TGTGCCAGCAGCTCCCCCGGCGGGCGTTCTAGCACAGATACGCAGTATTTT; CDR3aa: CASSSPGGRSSTDTQYF
j_gene: TRBJ1-6; v_gene: TRBV29-1; d_gene: -; abundance: few; CDR3nt: TGCAGCGTTGCGGCAGACCATAATTCACCCCTCCACTTT; CDR3aa: CSVAADHNSPLHF
j_gene: TRBJ1-2; v_gene: TRBV6-5; d_gene: -; abundance: -; CDR3nt: TGTGCCAGCAGTCCCCCCGGGGCGCGCTATGGCTACACCTTC; CDR3aa: CASSPPGARYGYTF
j_gene: TRBJ1-4; v_gene: TRBV5-1; d_gene: -; abundance: few; CDR3nt: TGCGCCAGCAGTCCGTTCGGGGGTGTCCGTACTAATGAAAAACTGTTTTTT; CDR3aa: CASSPFGGVRTNEKLFF
j_gene: TRBJ2-5; v_gene: TRBV7-2; d_gene: -; abundance: -; CDR3nt: TGTGCCAGCAGCTTCGGCAGTGAAGAGACCCAGTACTTC; CDR3aa: CASSFGSEETQYF
j_gene: TRBJ2-7; v_gene: TRBV30; d_gene: -; abundance: few; CDR3nt: TGTGCCTGGTACGGCGAGCCTACCTACGAGCAGTACTTC; CDR3aa: CAWYGEPTYEQYF